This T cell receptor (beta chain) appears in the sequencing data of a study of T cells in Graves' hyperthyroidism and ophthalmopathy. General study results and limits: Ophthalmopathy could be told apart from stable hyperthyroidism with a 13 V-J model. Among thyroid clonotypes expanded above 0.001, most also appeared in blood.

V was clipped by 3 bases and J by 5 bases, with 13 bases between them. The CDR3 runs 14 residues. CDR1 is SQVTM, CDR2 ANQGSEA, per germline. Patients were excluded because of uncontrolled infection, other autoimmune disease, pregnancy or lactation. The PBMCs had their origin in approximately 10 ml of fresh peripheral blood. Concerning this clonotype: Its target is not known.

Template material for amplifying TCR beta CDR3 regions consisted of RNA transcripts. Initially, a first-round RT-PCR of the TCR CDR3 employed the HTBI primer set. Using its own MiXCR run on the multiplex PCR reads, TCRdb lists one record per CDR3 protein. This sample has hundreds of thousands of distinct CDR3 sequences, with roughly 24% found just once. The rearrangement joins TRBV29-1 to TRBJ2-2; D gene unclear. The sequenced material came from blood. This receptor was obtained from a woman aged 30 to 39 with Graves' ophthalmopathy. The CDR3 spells CSVEGSGETGELFF. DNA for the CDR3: TGCAGCGTTGAGGGCAGTGGGGAAACCGGGGAGCTGTTTTTT.